The 6 T cell receptor beta chains given below trace back to one sample, sequenced in a study of OX40 agonist ivuxolimab in advanced cancers. TCRdb keeps only in-frame clones here, not all; method: immunoSEQ multiplex PCR. Among about 69,000 clones, about 89% were seen once, and the ten largest hold 0.25% to 0.3%. The sequences come from CD4+ or CD8+ T cells sorted from blood, collected in a trial of the OX40 agonist ivuxolimab. The origin of the receptors is an adult with an advanced solid tumor such as melanoma, head and neck, liver or kidney cancer.

The chain joins TRBV14 to TRBJ2-1; no definite D call. The CDR3 contains 14 residues. Trimming took off 1 base at V and 9 bases at J, with 13 bases between the two ends. CDR1 is SGHDN and CDR2 is FVKESK in the germline V gene. The CDR3 protein is CASSQVSPRGEQFF. The CDR3 DNA follows: TGTGCCAGCAGCCAAGTGTCGCCTAGAGGTGAGCAGTTCTTC. Full variable domain (remainder filled in from reference TRBV14 and TRBJ2-1): EAGVTQFPSHSVIEKGQTVTLRCDPISGHDNLYWYRRVMGKEIKFLLHFVKESKQDESGMPNNRFLAERTGGTYSTLKVQPAELEDSGVYFCASSQVSPRGEQFFGPGTRLTVL.

The chain recombines TRBV28 with TRBJ2-7; the match to TRBD2 covers 8 bases. Germline V gene data show CDR1 as MDHEN and CDR2 as SYDVKM. V was pared by 8 bases and J by 3 bases, with 15 bases of the junction left unmatched. The CDR3 totals 16 residues. CDR3 in amino acids: CASSGGNSGTSYEQYF. The DNA of the CDR3 is TGTGCCAGCTCCGGGGGGAACTCCGGGACTAGCTACGAGCAGTACTTC. Full variable domain (missing parts from reference TRBV28 and TRBJ2-7): DVKVTQSSRYLVKRTGEKVFLECVQDMDHENMFWYRQDPGLGLRLIYFSYDVKMKEKGDIPEGYSVSREKKERFSLILESASTNQTSMYLCASSGGNSGTSYEQYFGPGTRLTVT.

This clone was counted a single time. The gene calls are TRBV21-1 and TRBJ1-5; no check of the table's D call, TRBD1, against the DNA was made. TRBV21-1 is a pseudogene. The length of the CDR3 is 16 residues. The CDR3 reads CASSKDIGQGGQPQHF. CDR3 DNA: TGTGCCAGCAGCAAAGATATTGGGCAGGGGGGTCAGCCCCAGCATTTT.

CDR3 protein: CASSSYREGGYTF. DNA of the CDR3: TGTGCCAGCTCATCCTACAGGGAGGGTGGCTACACCTTC. V usage is TRBV18 and J usage is TRBJ1-2; D possibly corresponds to TRBD1 (6 bases). The germline V and J ends were trimmed by 5 bases and 7 bases, with 14 bases remaining between them. This CDR3 is built from 13 residues. Per the germline V gene, CDR1 is KGHSH and CDR2 is LQKENI.

V is TRBV5-1 and J is TRBJ1-1; no definite D call. CDR3 length: 13 residues. The V end lost 2 bases, the J end lost 1 base, and 6 bases lay between the germline ends. The germline V gene has CDR1 SGHRS and CDR2 YFSETQ. The CDR3 DNA sequence: TGCGCCAGCAGCTTAATTACGAACACTGAAGCTTTCTTT. Amino acids: CASSLITNTEAFF.

V gene TRBV5-1 combines with J gene TRBJ2-3, with D unclear. The germline CDR1 and CDR2 sequences are SGHRS and YFSETQ. CDR3 length equals 14 residues. Trimming left V 0 bases short and J 7 bases short, with 12 bases between. CDR3 loop: CASSLVGFDYTQYF. DNA for the CDR3: TGCGCCAGCAGCTTGGTGGGGTTTGACTATACGCAGTATTTT.